The 24 T cell receptor beta chains listed next were all sequenced from one sample in a study of vaccination and CD4 T cells after COVID-19. The Oncomine TCR Beta short-read assay sequenced DNA from cultured CD4+ T cells. TCRdb called the PCR reads again in MiXCR, with one record for every CDR3 protein. The data hold several thousand distinct CDR3 sequences, with roughly 50% observed a single time. Their target antigens are unknown. Treatment meaning: roughly ten-day PBMC culture with coronavirus spike peptide pools or control peptides (ViraFEST assay). Sequences were obtained from CD4+ T cells from blood, cultured in vitro. These receptors all come from a human donor who had recovered from COVID-19.

The V and J genes are TRBV2 and TRBJ1-5; TRBD1 matches at 10 bases. The CDR3 is 15 amino acids. Germline V gene data show CDR1 as SNHLY and CDR2 as FYNNEI. Trimming at V came to 2 bases and at J to 9 bases, leaving 7 bases not matched to a gene. The CDR3 DNA sequence: TGTGCCAGCAGTGAATCTCGACAGGGGGCAAGGCCCCAGCATTTT. Residues: CASSESRQGARPQHF.

This clonotype was detected once. This chain joins TRBV19 and TRBJ2-5; possibly TRBD1 or TRBD2 for D (6 bases each). This CDR3 has 15 residues. CDR1 is LNHDA, CDR2 SQIVND, per germline (reference sequence). V dropped 4 bases and J dropped 5 bases, with 17 bases sitting between them. CDR3 sequence reads: CASSTSPGAGETQYF. In DNA, the CDR3 is TGTGCCAGTAGTACCTCCCCGGGGGCGGGGGAGACCCAGTACTTC.

This clonotype has just one count. V and J are TRBV18 and TRBJ2-7; the D is unclear. Trimming removed 5 bases from V and 6 bases from J, with 8 bases in between. Germline V CDR1 and CDR2: KGHSH, LQKENI. This CDR3 has 11 amino acids. The CDR3 loop is CASSTAFEQYF. CDR3 bases: TGTGCCAGCTCAACGGCTTTCGAGCAGTACTTC. Looking up the rest from reference TRBV18 and TRBJ2-7 gives the full variable domain: NAGVMQNPRHLVRRRGQEARLRCSPMKGHSHVYWYRQLPEEGLKFMVYLQKENIIDESGMPKERFSAEFPKEGPSILRIQQVVRGDSAAYFCASSTAFEQYFGPGTRLTVT.

In this sample, this clonotype turned up a few times. This chain links TRBV20-1 with TRBJ2-2; D may match TRBD1 or TRBD2 (6 bases each). Germline V gene lookup returns CDR1 DFQATT and CDR2 SNEGSKA (reference sequence). This CDR3 comprises 15 residues. V was cut by 0 bases and J by 5 bases, with 13 bases left in between. In DNA, the CDR3 is TGCAGTGCTAGAGATTCGACTAGGGGGACCGGGGAGCTGTTTTTT. This gives the protein CSARDSTRGTGELFF.

This clonotype was recorded once. The chain carries TRBV28 and TRBJ2-3; 9 nucleotides align to TRBD2. J gave up 1 base and V 5 bases, and 7 bases lay outside the gene matches. This CDR3 has 16 residues. Germline-derived CDR1 and CDR2 are MDHEN and SYDVKM. The CDR3 loop is CASSTPRLAGTDTQYF. The CDR3 DNA is TGTGCCAGCAGTACCCCGAGACTAGCGGGCACAGATACGCAGTATTTT.

This clonotype was detected only a few times. CDR3 nucleotides: TGCAGTGCTAGAGTTCGACCGGGACAGCTTAATTCACCCCTCCACTTT. Encoded protein: CSARVRPGQLNSPLHF. This sequence joins TRBV20-1 and TRBJ1-6; 7 nucleotides line up with TRBD1. There are 16 residues in the CDR3. Germline CDR1 is DFQATT and CDR2 is SNEGSKA (reference sequence). The trim removed 1 base at V and 6 bases at J, leaving 9 bases unmatched.

This rearrangement joins TRBV11-3 to TRBJ2-7; 12 bases fit TRBD1. Germline values: CDR1 SGHNT, CDR2 YENEEA. With 2 bases clipped from V and 5 bases from J, the junction kept 7 bases outside the gene matches. CDR3 length: 16 residues. Here the CDR3 reads CASSLSWGQGADEQYF. The CDR3 nucleotides are TGTGCCAGCAGCTTATCGTGGGGACAGGGGGCGGACGAGCAGTACTTC.

V gene TRBV7-2 combines with J gene TRBJ1-3; D unclear. Germline CDR1 and CDR2: SGHTA and FQGNSA. V lost 2 bases, J lost 8 bases, and 13 bases lay in between. CDR3 length: 14 residues. In DNA, the CDR3 is TGTGCCAGCAGCTTATATCCATTCCAAGACACCATATATTTT. It codes for CASSLYPFQDTIYF.

This clonotype has more than one count but fewer than ten. The chain employs TRBV19 and TRBJ1-5; D is possibly TRBD1 (5 bases). Deletions cut 7 bases from V and 2 bases from J, with 12 bases between. CDR1 and CDR2 (germline): LNHDA, SQIVND (reference sequence). The CDR3 spans 14 residues. The CDR3 loop is CASTHQGGNQPQHF. CDR3 in DNA: TGTGCCAGTACCCACCAGGGAGGCAATCAGCCCCAGCATTTT.

The rearrangement links TRBV4-1 to TRBJ1-3; the D is unclear. Trimming removed 4 bases at V and 1 base at J, with 14 bases between. The CDR3 totals 16 residues. Germline V gene data show CDR1 as MGHRA and CDR2 as YSYEKL. The DNA for the CDR3 is TGCGCCAGCAGCCCCCCAGGTCGGGAGTCTGGAAACACCATATATTTT. It yields the protein CASSPPGRESGNTIYF.

The V gene is TRBV20-1, the J gene TRBJ2-7; D is possibly TRBD2 (7 bases). The CDR3 consists of 15 residues. V was shortened by 5 bases and J by 2 bases, with 19 bases between the two germline ends. Germline-derived CDR1 and CDR2 are DFQATT and SNEGSKA (reference sequence). For the CDR3, the DNA is TGCAGTGCTCACAGGGCCCAGCGGGGAACCTACGAGCAGTACTTC. Amino acid sequence: CSAHRAQRGTYEQYF.

The chain couples TRBV12-3 or TRBV12-4 to TRBJ1-2; D gene uncertain. V was trimmed by 1 base and J by 8 bases, leaving 23 bases between them. The CDR3 has 17 residues. The CDR3 here is CASSLGEVWEGSGGYTF. DNA of the CDR3: TGTGCCAGCAGTTTAGGAGAGGTCTGGGAGGGCAGCGGGGGCTACACCTTC.

This rearrangement joins TRBV28 to TRBJ2-2, with a weak D call TRBD1 (6 bases). This CDR3 region has 13 residues. Trimming pared 8 bases from V and 1 base from J, leaving 8 bases between. Per the germline V gene, CDR1 is MDHEN and CDR2 is SYDVKM. CDR3: CASWDKNTGELFF. The CDR3 DNA reads TGTGCCAGCTGGGACAAGAACACCGGGGAGCTGTTTTTT.

This clonotype was counted a few times. V gene TRBV19 combines with J gene TRBJ1-5, with 9 nucleotides matching TRBD1. Looked up from germline, CDR1 is LNHDA and CDR2 is SQIVND (reference sequence). With V trimmed by 3 bases and J by 7 bases, 10 bases remained unmatched. The CDR3 sequence is 16 residues long. CDR3 residues: CASSMGDRVGEQPQHF. The CDR3, as DNA: TGTGCCAGTAGTATGGGGGACAGGGTCGGTGAGCAGCCCCAGCATTTT.

This clonotype was recorded a few times. CDR3 nucleotide sequence: TGCAGTGCTAGATTAGGACAGTATCAGCCCCAGCATTTT. Residues: CSARLGQYQPQHF. The chain has TRBV20-1 and TRBJ1-5, with D possibly being TRBD1 (6 bases). The length of the CDR3 is 13 residues. Trimming removed 2 bases from V and 5 bases from J, with 10 bases in between. The germline CDR1 and CDR2 sequences are DFQATT and SNEGSKA (reference sequence).

The chain is built from TRBV19 and TRBJ1-3, with unresolved D. CDR3 size: 15 residues. V lost 3 bases, J lost 7 bases, and 16 bases lay in between. Germline V lookup: CDR1 LNHDA, CDR2 SQIVND (reference sequence). The CDR3 spells CASSMNRRDGNTIYF. The CDR3 bases are TGTGCCAGTAGTATGAATCGCAGAGACGGGAACACCATATATTTT.

The V gene is TRBV7-9, the J gene TRBJ2-3, with 14 bases that match TRBD2. Germline V gene sequence: CDR1 SEHNR, CDR2 FQNEAQ (reference sequence). V trimming: 1 base; J trimming: 6 bases; junction bases outside the gene matches: 3. The CDR3 extends over 16 amino acids. The CDR3, as DNA: TGTGCCAGCAGCTTAGGGACTAGCGGGAGGAGGGATACGCAGTATTTT. It translates to CASSLGTSGRRDTQYF.

This clonotype was found a few times. The genes are TRBV7-9 and TRBJ1-6, with D hard to call. CDR1 SEHNR and CDR2 FQNEAQ come from the germline V gene (reference sequence). The V gene lost 4 bases and the J gene lost 8 bases, with 9 bases spanning the gap. This CDR3 contains 13 residues. The CDR3 bases are TGTGCCAGCAGCTCCCGGGGAGATTCACCCCTCCACTTT. Translating gives CASSSRGDSPLHF.

This rearrangement joins TRBV7-2 to TRBJ1-5, with D maybe TRBD1 (6 bases). Germline assignment: CDR1 SGHTA and CDR2 FQGNSA. The CDR3 runs to 16 residues. V gave up 5 bases and J gave up 3 bases, with 17 bases separating them. CDR3 bases: TGTGCCAGCAGCGTAGGAGGGGGTAGCCACAATCAGCCCCAGCATTTT. Residues: CASSVGGGSHNQPQHF.

Here the CDR3 DNA reads TGCAGTGCTAGATCACAGGACGGAGGGGGCACTGAAGCTTTCTTT. Residues: CSARSQDGGGTEAFF. The chain is built from TRBV20-1 and TRBJ1-1; a weak D match, TRBD1 (6 bases). V lost 2 bases and J lost 4, with 17 bases in between. The CDR3 sequence is 15 residues long. Germline-derived CDR1 and CDR2 are DFQATT and SNEGSKA (reference sequence).

This clonotype appeared a few times. Here the CDR3 DNA reads TGCGCCAGCAGCCTGACCCGGGACAGGGGATACTACGAGCAGTACTTC. Its protein product is CASSLTRDRGYYEQYF. The V and J genes are TRBV10-2 and TRBJ2-7, with 10 bases aligning to TRBD1. The CDR3 consists of 16 residues. The trim removed 6 bases at V and 3 bases at J, leaving 11 bases unmatched. Germline V lookup: CDR1 WSHSY, CDR2 SAAADI.

Only a few counts were recorded for this clonotype. The genes are TRBV23-1 and TRBJ1-5; D not certain. TRBV23-1 counts as an open reading frame of uncertain function. The CDR3 contains 16 residues. V gave up 8 bases and J gave up 0 bases, with 17 bases separating them. The CDR3 nucleotides read TGCGCCAGCCCCAGAGCGGGCAGGAATAGCAATCAGCCCCAGCATTTT. It yields the protein CASPRAGRNSNQPQHF.

This chain links TRBV19 with TRBJ2-3; D ambiguous. The CDR3 loop spans 14 amino acids. Germline lookup yields CDR1 LNHDA and CDR2 SQIVND (reference sequence). V was trimmed by 10 bases and J by 1 base, leaving 15 bases between them. CDR3 amino acids: CATRPGGRTDTQYF. The DNA for the CDR3 is TGTGCCACCCGGCCCGGCGGCCGCACAGATACGCAGTATTTT. Together with reference TRBV19 and TRBJ2-3, the CDR3 gives the full variable domain: DGGITQSPKYLFRKEGQNVTLSCEQNLNHDAMYWYRQDPGQGLRLIYYSQIVNDFQKGDIAEGYSVSREKKESFPLTVTSAQKNPTAFYLCATRPGGRTDTQYFGPGTRLTVL.

The rearrangement joins TRBV24-1 to TRBJ2-2; maybe TRBD1 (7 bases). Between the trimmed V and J ends, which lost 5 bases and 3 bases, there was a span of 9 bases. Looked up from germline, CDR1 is KGHDR and CDR2 is SFDVKD. The CDR3 loop spans 14 amino acids. The CDR3 protein is CATSGRGDTGELFF. In nucleotides, the CDR3 is TGTGCCACCAGTGGCAGGGGGGACACCGGGGAGCTGTTTTTT.